The 20 T cell receptor beta chains in this list originate from one sample, sequenced in a study of regulatory T cells in long-lasting Graves disease. Arm-PCR with iRepertoire HTBI primers amplified the CDR3 regions for these TCR beta libraries. TCRdb used MiXCR to reprocess the multiplex PCR reads, holding one entry per CDR3 protein. This sample has 400,000 to 500,000 distinct CDR3 sequences; around 15% occur once, and the top ten carry over 15%. Time point here: newly diagnosed GD, antithyroid drugs for less than 3 months. Making the TCR library involved RNA that had been extracted from PBMCs. This sample was shared with a second study, whose subject was T cells in Graves' hyperthyroidism and ophthalmopathy.

The sequencing here drew on peripheral blood mononuclear cells (PBMCs), taken at new diagnosis, from a patient treated with antithyroid drugs. These receptors all stem from a woman aged 50 to 60 with Graves disease.

The CDR3 DNA reads as TGTGCCAGTAGTCCGGTAGACGGCAATGAGCAGTTCTTC. Residues: CASSPVDGNEQFF. This rearrangement joins TRBV19 to TRBJ2-1; D remains unclear. The germline V gene encodes CDR1 LNHDA and CDR2 SQIVND (reference sequence). V lost 5 bases to trimming and J lost 6 bases, with 11 bases between them. The CDR3 length is 13 residues.

This clonotype was recorded many times. The rearrangement uses TRBV3-1 and TRBJ2-1; TRBD2 aligns across 7 bases. Germline V lookup: CDR1 LGHDT, CDR2 YNNKEL (reference sequence). The CDR3 has 18 residues. V was clipped by 1 base and J by 1 base; unmatched bases: 10. This CDR3 reads CASSQGFGGGLSYNEQFF. DNA for the CDR3: TGTGCCAGCAGCCAAGGGTTTGGGGGAGGGCTGTCCTACAATGAGCAGTTCTTC.

This clonotype showed up many times. The DNA of the CDR3 is TGTGCCAGCGGCATCGTGAGCTCCTACAATGAGCAGTTCTTC. It encodes CASGIVSSYNEQFF. The rearrangement joins TRBV27 to TRBJ2-1; D unresolved. Germline CDR1 reads MNHEY; CDR2 reads SMNVEV (reference sequence). There are 14 residues in the CDR3. V was cut by 8 bases and J by 0 bases, with 11 bases left in between.

This clonotype was counted between two and nine times. The chain has TRBV29-1 and TRBJ1-1; weak D call: TRBD1 (5 bases). V was clipped by 7 bases and J by 5 bases, with 17 bases between them. The CDR3 totals 13 residues. The germline V gene has CDR1 SQVTM and CDR2 ANQGSEA. The CDR3 DNA follows: TGCAGCGCCGGGTCAGGGATCAGGACTGAAGCTTTCTTT. Its protein product is CSAGSGIRTEAFF.

This clonotype occurred many times. The J gene is TRBJ1-4, the V gene TRBV18; D remains unclear. The CDR3 sequence is 14 residues long. V lost 0 bases, J lost 0 bases, and 2 bases lay in between. Germline V CDR1 and CDR2: KGHSH, LQKENI. This chain's CDR3 is CASSPPSTNEKLFF. The DNA of the CDR3 is TGTGCCAGCTCACCACCTTCAACTAATGAAAAACTGTTTTTT.

Many counts were recorded for this clonotype. This chain joins TRBV5-1 and TRBJ1-1, with unresolved D. The germline CDR1 and CDR2 sequences are SGHRS and YFSETQ. The CDR3 sequence is 14 residues long. Trimming removed 4 bases at V and 2 bases at J, with 12 bases between. The CDR3 coding sequence is TGCGCCAGCAGCGTTCACTCAGGTAACACTGAAGCTTTCTTT. Translated: CASSVHSGNTEAFF.

This clonotype was counted only a few times. The chain combines TRBV7-3 with TRBJ2-5, with D possibly TRBD1 on 6 matching bases. Deletions cut 1 base from V and 3 bases from J, with 9 bases between. Germline V CDR1 and CDR2: SGHTA, FQGTGA. The CDR3 length is 14 residues. This CDR3 is CASSLNRDEETQYF. CDR3 coding DNA: TGTGCCAGCAGCTTAAACAGGGACGAAGAGACCCAGTACTTC. Supplemented by reference TRBV7-3 and TRBJ2-5, the full variable domain reads GAGVSQTPSNKVTEKGKYVELRCDPISGHTALYWYRQSLGQGPEFLIYFQGTGAADDSGLPNDRFFAVRPEGSVSTLKIQRTERGDSAVYLCASSLNRDEETQYFGPGTRLLVL.

This chain links TRBV30 with TRBJ2-5; D uncertain. Germline CDR1 GTSNPN, CDR2 SVGIG (reference sequence). This CDR3 region has 12 residues. Trimming pared 0 bases from V and 4 bases from J, leaving 6 bases between. CDR3 sequence (DNA): TGTGCCTGGAGTGTTAACGCAGAGACCCAGTACTTC. As protein: CAWSVNAETQYF.

As concerns this clonotype: A read error may account for a junction end that differs from germline. The chain couples TRBV5-5 to TRBJ2-1; TRBD2 matches 7 bases. The CDR3 contains 20 residues. Germline values: CDR1 SGHKS, CDR2 YYEKEE (reference sequence). The chain's CDR3 is CTSSLAGPLGRAPSYNEQFF. In DNA, the CDR3 is TGTACCAGCAGCTTGGCTGGGCCTTTGGGGAGGGCCCCATCCTACAATGAGCAGTTCTTC.

On this clonotype itself: At one of its ends the junction is not consistent with the germline gene, which may arise from a read error. V is TRBV6-4 and J is TRBJ1-2, with D unclear. Germline V CDR1 and CDR2: MRHNA, SNTAGT. The CDR3 covers 14 residues. In DNA form, the CDR3 reads TGTGCCAGCAGTTACTCTTGGGGAGACTATGGCTACACCTTC. It specifies CASSYSWGDYGYTF.

The V gene is TRBV20-1, the J gene TRBJ2-1; 11 bases match TRBD2. Germline loops: CDR1 DFQATT, CDR2 SNEGSKA (reference sequence). V was pared by 6 bases and J by 2 bases, with 3 bases of the junction left unmatched. The CDR3 runs to 14 residues. The CDR3 bases are TGCAGTGCAATGACTAGCGGGACCTACAATGAGCAGTTCTTC. It is translated as CSAMTSGTYNEQFF.

This clonotype was recorded many times. The chain links TRBV28 to TRBJ1-2; D is perhaps TRBD1 (5 bases). Germline V lookup: CDR1 MDHEN, CDR2 SYDVKM. This CDR3 spans 17 amino acids. V lost 2 bases, J lost 4 bases, and 20 bases lay in between. The CDR3 DNA reads TGTGCCAGCAGTTTAGGGACCGCTGCAGGCCCTACCTATGGCTACACCTTC. Protein: CASSLGTAAGPTYGYTF.

There are many counts of this clonotype. The chain uses TRBV6-2 or TRBV6-3 and TRBJ1-2, with D possibly TRBD1 on 6 matching bases. CDR1 is MNHEY, CDR2 SVGEGT, per germline. V shed 5 bases and J shed 4 bases, with 14 bases lying between them. The CDR3 consists of 14 residues. The CDR3 DNA reads as TGTGCCAGCAGTGACGGGGGCTGGCTCTATGGCTACACCTTC. Its translation is CASSDGGWLYGYTF.

This clonotype has at least ten counts. The chain combines TRBV12-3 or TRBV12-4 with TRBJ2-7; tentatively, D is TRBD1 (6 bases). This CDR3 region has 13 residues. Trimming left V 6 bases short and J 7 bases short, with 16 bases between. CDR3 sequence reads: CASSSWAGEEQYF. CDR3 sequence (DNA): TGTGCCAGCAGCTCTTGGGCAGGGGAGGAGCAGTACTTC.

In its sample, this clonotype was seen a few times. The chain is built from TRBV7-6 and TRBJ2-5; TRBD2 matches 8 bases. CDR3 length: 12 amino acids. CDR1 is SGHVS and CDR2 is FNYEAQ in the germline V gene. V trimming: 7 bases; J trimming: 4 bases; junction bases outside the gene matches: 2. The CDR3 is CASTGRGETQYF. The CDR3 region has the DNA TGTGCCAGCACCGGGAGGGGAGAGACCCAGTACTTC.

This clonotype showed up many times. V is TRBV10-1 and J is TRBJ1-1; D is uncertain. The germline V and J ends were trimmed by 0 bases and 3 bases, with 11 bases remaining between them. This CDR3 contains 15 residues. Germline loops: CDR1 WNHNN, CDR2 SYGVQD (reference sequence). Here the CDR3 reads CASSESAGGDTEAFF. In DNA, the CDR3 is TGCGCCAGCAGTGAGTCGGCAGGTGGGGACACTGAAGCTTTCTTT.

Details on this clonotype: The CDR3 carries no conserved terminal phenylalanine or tryptophan, so it likely arises from a read error. The chain recombines TRBV5-1 with TRBJ2-2, with unresolved D. The germline V and J ends were trimmed by 5 bases and 13 bases, with 9 bases remaining between them. This CDR3 is built from 10 residues. Germline CDR1 and CDR2: SGHRS and YFSETQ. CDR3 sequence reads: CASRYNGLFS. In DNA form, the CDR3 reads TGCGCCAGCAGATACAACGGGCTGTTTTCT.

In DNA form, the CDR3 reads TGCAGTGCTACCCTCTCAGGGGAGTACTTC. Encoded protein: CSATLSGEYF. V and J are TRBV20-1 and TRBJ2-7; tentative D call: TRBD1 (6 bases). Germline values: CDR1 DFQATT, CDR2 SNEGSKA (reference sequence). Trimming cost V 4 bases and J 11 bases, with 12 bases left between them. The CDR3 is 10 amino acids.

As to this clonotype: One base away lies a much larger clone, so this may be a sequencing read error. The chain combines TRBV28 with TRBJ2-5; TRBD1 is a possible D gene (6 bases). The CDR3 sequence is 14 residues long. CDR1 MDHEN and CDR2 SYDVKM come from the germline V gene. The CDR3 DNA sequence: TGTGTCAGCAAACCCCCGGGACAACAAGAGACCCAGTACTTC. Amino acids: CVSKPPGQQETQYF.

This clonotype has a handful of counts. The chain joins TRBV6-1 to TRBJ2-7; the D call may be TRBD1 or TRBD2 (5 bases each). Germline lookup yields CDR1 MNHNS and CDR2 SASEGT. The CDR3 sequence is 14 residues long. Trimming shortened V by 7 bases and J by 0 bases, and 13 bases separated the two germline ends. The CDR3 sequence is CASTKGDSSYEQYF. The CDR3 DNA reads TGTGCCAGCACCAAGGGAGACAGCTCCTACGAGCAGTACTTC.